The 2 T cell receptor beta chains in this list originate from one sample, sequenced in a study of T-cell memory formation after mild COVID-19. TCRdb reprocessed the 5' RACE reads via MiXCR and lists one record per CDR3 protein. The sample has more than 150,000 distinct CDR3 sequences, about a fifth seen once; the top ten hold around 23%. The source material was PBMCs or a T cell subset sorted from them (not recorded which). Receptors were obtained from an adult woman who had mild COVID-19 (a few samples of this study predate the infection). Cell type and time point are not known.

This chain connects TRBV29-1 to TRBJ1-2; 7 bases line up with TRBD1. Germline V gene data show CDR1 as SQVTM and CDR2 as ANQGSEA. The CDR3 has 13 residues. Trimming removed 6 bases from V and 6 bases from J; junction bases left unmatched: 10. The CDR3: CSVPRTGYDGYTF. CDR3 in DNA: TGCAGCGTGCCTCGGACAGGATACGATGGCTACACCTTC.

The chain is built from TRBV27 and TRBJ1-4; 9 nucleotides match TRBD1. The CDR3 has 21 amino acids. The germline gives CDR1 MNHEY, CDR2 SMNVEV (reference sequence). The trim removed 5 bases at V and 3 bases at J, leaving 22 bases unmatched. In DNA, the CDR3 is TGTGCCAGCAGTCGGAGCGATTTTGACAGGGGGGGACCCTTGGCTAATGAAAAACTGTTTTTT. It yields the protein CASSRSDFDRGGPLANEKLFF. Complete variable domain (other parts from reference TRBV27 and TRBJ1-4): EAQVTQNPRYLITVTGKKLTVTCSQNMNHEYMSWYRQDPGLGLRQIYYSMNVEVTDKGDVPEGYKVSRKEKRNFPLILESPSPNQTSLYFCASSRSDFDRGGPLANEKLFFGSGTQLSVL.